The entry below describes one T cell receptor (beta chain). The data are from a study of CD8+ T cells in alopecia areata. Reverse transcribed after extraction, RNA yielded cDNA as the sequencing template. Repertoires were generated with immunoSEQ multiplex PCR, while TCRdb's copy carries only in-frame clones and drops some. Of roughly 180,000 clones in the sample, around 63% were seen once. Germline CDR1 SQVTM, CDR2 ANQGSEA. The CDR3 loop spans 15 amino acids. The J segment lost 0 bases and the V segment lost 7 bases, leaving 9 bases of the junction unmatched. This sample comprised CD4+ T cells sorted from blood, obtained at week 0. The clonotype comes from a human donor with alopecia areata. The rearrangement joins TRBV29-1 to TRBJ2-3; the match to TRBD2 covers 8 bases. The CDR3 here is CSGQRAGGSTDTQYF. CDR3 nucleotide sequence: TGCAGCGGGCAGCGGGCGGGGGGAAGCACAGATACGCAGTATTTT.